This entry features one T cell receptor beta chain sequence. In its sample, this clonotype was seen a few times. The antigen it recognizes is unknown. No clone much larger than this one lies a single base away; base qualities are absent. Libraries were built with 5' RACE. This sample was sequenced with an Illumina HiSeq 2500. The second PCR ran for about 6 to 11 cycles and used a J-beta primer mix along with a sample-barcoded 5' primer. Each TCR beta cDNA molecule received a unique molecular identifier from a template-switch 5' adaptor carrying 12 random nucleotides. Each sample yielded at least 2.5 million CDR3-containing paired-end reads. First-strand cDNA was synthesized from all RNA with the Mint cDNA synthesis kit, primed by a TRBC-specific oligonucleotide. Following uracil-DNA glycosylase treatment, all cDNA underwent a first 18-cycle PCR with the universal primers M1SS and BC2_uni_R. Turning to the authors' computational methods: For normalization, 1 million high-quality reads were randomly selected from each sample, with every read carrying a distinct molecular identifier. Instead of being binned into consensus sequences, reads with shared molecular identifiers were discarded. CDR3 identification, clonotype clustering and error correction used MiTCR with a Q25 quality threshold and the strictest error-elimination algorithm. A nonparametric unseen species model using Euler transformation provided a lower-bound estimate of total TCR beta diversity. TCRdb reanalyzed the raw reads on its own, using fastp at Q25 for trimming and MiXCR for clone calling, and kept in-frame beta chains. Entries that share a CDR3 protein sequence are merged under the most common genes and DNA. For this entry, the V and J calls and clone size follow TCRdb and not the study's own pipeline. Recorded for this sample are some 880,000 distinct CDR3 sequences; around 34% of them occurred a single time. Under 15% of the sample rests with the top ten.

The donors were 40 or so Caucasian individuals from Russia, aged roughly 6 to 100 years, who were systemically healthy. Approximately 9.3 milliliters of peripheral blood were drawn from each donor into EDTA-treated Vacutainer tubes. Ficoll-Paque density-gradient centrifugation was used to isolate PBMCs, with at least 6 million per sample. Total RNA was extracted from PBMCs with Trizol reagent, with at least 6 micrograms obtained per sample. The percentages of naive CD45RAhigh/CD27high T cells were determined by flow cytometry on a PBMC aliquot from every donor. This specimen comes from a study of blood T cells in healthy people across ages (dated by TCRdb to the mid-2010s). Background on the whole study: In model experiments, template switching captured roughly one uniquely barcoded TCR beta cDNA molecule for every two T cells. The study measured age-related changes in TCR beta repertoire diversity using deep sequencing normalized with unique cDNA molecular identifiers. Using the same blood draw, the study looked at two additional independent replicas of 1 million unique cDNA reads for two donors, one aged 18 to 30 and the other aged 80 or older. Four age groups were formed from the donors: young (average approximately 15 years), middle-aged (roughly 38), aged (approximately 60) and long-lived (82). To avoid experimental bias, donors of different ages were spread randomly across the sequencing lanes. What the work shows at the level of the full study, not this receptor alone: Estimates of total diversity based on one million sequenced T cells were considered lower bounds and underestimates. Observed TCR beta diversity per million T cells fell roughly linearly with age, and a significant reduction was already apparent by age around 39. Compared with the aged group, the long-lived group had more naive CD4+ T cells, fewer expanded clones and increased TCR diversity, a pattern suggesting age selection. There was a strong correlation between observed TCR beta diversity and the percentage of naive T cells measured by flow cytometry. Because donor CMV infection status was unknown, age-related changes in expanded clonotypes were potentially confounded. Because profiling used bulk unsorted PBMCs, naive and antigen-experienced compartments could not be compared conclusively.

Sequencing used blood. The source is a man between 18 and 35 years old in good health.

CDR3 protein: CATRPTSGVETQYF. The sequence in DNA is TGTGCCACCAGACCGACTAGCGGGGTGGAGACCCAGTACTTC. The sequence joins TRBV15 to TRBJ2-7; 11 middle bases align to TRBD2. The DNA end favors TRBJ2-5, so the J call may be wrong. Including the terminal cysteine and phenylalanine, the CDR3 comprises 14 residues. Kept here is only the CDR3 DNA, which spans 42 bases and is read in frame from base 1. Reading the germline V gene (reference sequence) gives CDR1 LNHNV and CDR2 YYDKDF.